This TCR beta chain emerged from a study of graft-versus-host responses after intestinal transplantation. At the level of the study: Those transplanted obtained multivisceral, liver-intestinal, or isolated intestinal grafts. Induction using anti-thymocyte globulin, followed by tacrolimus and steroids for roughly 3 years, was given to all recipients.

The table came from immunoSEQ multiplex PCR; TCRdb's copy has only in-frame clones and leaves some out. The data contain approximately 24,000 clones, around 94% of them singletons. Overall study results and limits: Some GvH clones were seen earlier in gut or blood, suggesting intestinal origin.

V lost 5 bases and J lost 6, with 12 bases in between. The CDR3 is 13 amino acids. Germline V gene sequence: CDR1 MDHEN, CDR2 SYDVKM. Regarding this clone: The antigen is undetermined.

This specimen was PBMCs, taken approximately 32 days after intestinal transplant. The sequence was obtained from a human patient who received an intestinal transplant, so some T cells may come from the graft donor. The chain is built from TRBV28 and TRBJ2-3; D might be TRBD1 (5 bases). CDR3 nucleotide sequence: TGTGCCAGCAGTAAGCAGGGATTGGATACGCAGTATTTT. This sequence encodes CASSKQGLDTQYF.